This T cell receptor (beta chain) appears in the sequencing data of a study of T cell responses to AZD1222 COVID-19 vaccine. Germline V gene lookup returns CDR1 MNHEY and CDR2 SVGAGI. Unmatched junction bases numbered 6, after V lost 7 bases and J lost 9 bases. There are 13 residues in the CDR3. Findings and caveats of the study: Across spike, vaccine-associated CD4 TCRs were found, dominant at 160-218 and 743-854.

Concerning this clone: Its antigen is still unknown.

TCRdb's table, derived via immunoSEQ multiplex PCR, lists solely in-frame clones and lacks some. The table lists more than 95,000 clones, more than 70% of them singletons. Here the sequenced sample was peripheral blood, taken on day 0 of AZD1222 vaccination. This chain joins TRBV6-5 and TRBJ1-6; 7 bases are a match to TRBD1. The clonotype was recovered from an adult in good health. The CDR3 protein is CASMTGSGSPLHF. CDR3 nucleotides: TGTGCCAGCATGACAGGGTCGGGTTCACCCCTCCACTTT.